The 12 T cell receptor beta chains reported below all come from one sample, sequenced in a study of blood T cell repertoires in COVID-19. Clones were read by immunoSEQ multiplex PCR, and TCRdb kept only the in-frame ones, dropping some. The sample lists 11,000 to 15,000 clones, 83% occurring once. Sequencing used peripheral blood. The receptors derive from a woman aged 55-70 years with acute or convalescent COVID-19.

This chain uses TRBV4-2 with TRBJ1-1; 7 bases line up with TRBD1. Germline V gene lookup returns CDR1 LGHNA and CDR2 YNFKEQ. This CDR3 has 13 amino acids. J gave up 4 bases and V 2 bases, and 1 base lay outside the gene matches. CDR3 amino acids: CASSQSGGTEAFF. The CDR3 nucleotides are TGTGCCAGCAGCCAATCAGGGGGCACTGAAGCTTTCTTT.

CDR3 nucleotides: TGCAGCGGGAGGACAGGGGGGTACACCGGGGAGCTGTTTTTT. Amino acids: CSGRTGGYTGELFF. The V gene is TRBV29-1, the J gene TRBJ2-2; 10 bases line up with TRBD1. Germline trimming cut 7 bases from V and 3 bases from J; bases unmatched to any gene: 5. Germline CDR1 and CDR2: SQVTM and ANQGSEA. The CDR3 totals 14 residues.

V and J are TRBV7-2 and TRBJ2-6, with D perhaps matching TRBD1 (6 bases). CDR1 SGHTA and CDR2 FQGNSA come from the germline V gene. This CDR3 has 14 residues. The V end was cut by 6 bases, the J end by 15 bases, with 21 bases between. CDR3 region: CASSSTGSVGPLTF. The CDR3 nucleotides read TGTGCCAGCAGTTCCACAGGGTCCGTAGGTCCCCTGACTTTC. The full variable domain, rest sourced from reference TRBV7-2 and TRBJ2-6, is GAGVSQSPSNKVTEKGKDVELRCDPISGHTALYWYRQSLGQGLEFLIYFQGNSAPDKSGLPSDRFSAERTGGSVSTLTIQRTQQEDSAVYLCASSSTGSVGPLTFGAGSRLTVL.

The table lists this clone with a count of one. The rearrangement joins TRBV19 to TRBJ2-7; perhaps TRBD2 as D (6 bases). Germline loops: CDR1 LNHDA, CDR2 SQIVND (reference sequence). Trimming left V 6 bases short and J 3 bases short, with 12 bases between. This CDR3 region has 13 residues. In DNA form, the CDR3 reads TGTGCCAGTAGGGGAGGCGGGGACTACGAGCAGTACTTC. As protein: CASRGGGDYEQYF.

V is TRBV30 and J is TRBJ2-3, with D hard to call. The CDR3 consists of 14 residues. Trimming took 1 base from V and 4 from J, leaving 12 bases between them. Germline CDR1 reads GTSNPN; CDR2 reads SVGIG (reference sequence). In nucleotides, the CDR3 is TGTGCCTGGAGTGCCTCGAGTATCTCAGATACGCAGTATTTT. Its protein is CAWSASSISDTQYF.

This sequence joins TRBV5-1 and TRBJ2-5, with 7 bases matching TRBD1. This CDR3 is built from 16 residues. CDR1 is SGHRS and CDR2 is YFSETQ in the germline V gene. V lost 0 bases, J lost 1 base, and 6 bases stayed unmatched. This CDR3 reads CASSLALGQFQETQYF. The CDR3 DNA reads as TGCGCCAGCAGCTTGGCTTTGGGACAGTTCCAAGAGACCCAGTACTTC.

The rearrangement uses TRBV21-1 and TRBJ1-4; the table names TRBD1, a call not compared with the DNA. TRBV21-1 constitutes a pseudogene. CDR3 length equals 21 residues. The CDR3 region has the DNA TGTGCCAGCAGCAAAGCGGGCAGATTTAGGGACAGGGGGCAGGATTGGGAAAAACTGTTTTTT. This codes for CASSKAGRFRDRGQDWEKLFF.

This chain uses TRBV18 with TRBJ1-6; no reliable D call. Germline CDR1 KGHSH, CDR2 LQKENI. Trimming removed 3 bases at V and 6 bases at J, with 12 bases between. CDR3 size: 15 residues. CDR3 sequence: CASSPTRDGNSPLHF. For the CDR3, the DNA is TGTGCCAGCTCACCGACTCGCGACGGTAATTCACCCCTCCACTTT.

CDR3 nucleotide sequence: TGTGCCAGCAGCATAACAGGGAAGGATAGCAATCAGCCCCAGCATTTT. It encodes CASSITGKDSNQPQHF. V usage is TRBV5-4 and J usage is TRBJ1-5; D may be TRBD1 (6 bases). V dropped 4 bases and J dropped 0 bases, with 14 bases sitting between them. The CDR3 is made up of 16 amino acids. Germline V gene data show CDR1 as SGHNT and CDR2 as YYREEE (reference sequence).

As regards this clone: An end of the junction does not agree with germline; a read error may underlie this. The chain couples TRBV29-1 to TRBJ2-1; D is possibly TRBD1 (5 bases). Per the germline V gene, CDR1 is SQVTM and CDR2 is ANQGSEA. The CDR3 is made up of 11 amino acids. The CDR3 nucleotides are TGCAGCGGGCAGGGTGATGGGTTTTGGATCTTC. This encodes CSGQGDGFWIF.

The V and J genes are TRBV18 and TRBJ1-1, with 7 nucleotides matching TRBD1. After removal of 2 bases from V and 3 bases from J, the junction contained 6 bases not matched to a gene. Germline V CDR1 and CDR2: KGHSH, LQKENI. CDR3 length: 15 residues. CDR3 loop: CASSPINRGDTEAFF. The CDR3 region has the DNA TGTGCCAGCTCACCAATTAACAGGGGCGACACTGAAGCTTTCTTT.

V usage is TRBV20-1 and J usage is TRBJ2-3; D perhaps matches TRBD2 (6 bases). The V end lost 5 bases, the J end lost 7 bases, and 10 bases lay between the germline ends. Germline V gene sequence: CDR1 DFQATT, CDR2 SNEGSKA (reference sequence). The CDR3 consists of 11 residues. The CDR3 coding sequence is TGCAGTGCTGAGGAGGGTTATACGCAGTATTTT. As protein: CSAEEGYTQYF.